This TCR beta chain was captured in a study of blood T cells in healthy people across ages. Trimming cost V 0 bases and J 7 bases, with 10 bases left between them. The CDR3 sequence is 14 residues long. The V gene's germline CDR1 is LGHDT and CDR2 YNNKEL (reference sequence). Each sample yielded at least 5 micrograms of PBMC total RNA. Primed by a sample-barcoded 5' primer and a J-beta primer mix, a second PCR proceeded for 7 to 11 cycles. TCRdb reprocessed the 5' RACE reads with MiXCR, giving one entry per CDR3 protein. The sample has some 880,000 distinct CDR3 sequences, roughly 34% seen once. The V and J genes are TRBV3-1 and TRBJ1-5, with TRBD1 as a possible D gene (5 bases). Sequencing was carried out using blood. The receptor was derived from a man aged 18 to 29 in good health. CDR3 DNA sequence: TGTGCCAGCAGCCAAGACATAGGGGCACAGCCCCAGCATTTT. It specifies CASSQDIGAQPQHF.